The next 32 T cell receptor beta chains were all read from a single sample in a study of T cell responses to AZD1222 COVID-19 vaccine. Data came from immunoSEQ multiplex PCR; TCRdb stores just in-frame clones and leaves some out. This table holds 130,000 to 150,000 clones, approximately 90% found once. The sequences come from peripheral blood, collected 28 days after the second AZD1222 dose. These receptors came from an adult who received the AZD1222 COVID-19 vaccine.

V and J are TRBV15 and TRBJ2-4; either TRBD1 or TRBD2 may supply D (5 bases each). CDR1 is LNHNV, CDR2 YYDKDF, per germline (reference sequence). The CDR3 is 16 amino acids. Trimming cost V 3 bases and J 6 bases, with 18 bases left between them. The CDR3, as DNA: TGTGCCACCAGCAGCTTTGGGACCCCCCGCGGAAACATTCAGTACTTC. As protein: CATSSFGTPRGNIQYF.

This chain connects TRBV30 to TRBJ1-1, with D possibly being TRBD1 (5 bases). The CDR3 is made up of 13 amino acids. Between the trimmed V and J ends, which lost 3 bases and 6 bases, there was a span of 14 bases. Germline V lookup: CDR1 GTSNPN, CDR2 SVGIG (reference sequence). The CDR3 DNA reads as TGTGCCTGGAGGTCCGGGGGGTTGGCTGAAGCTTTCTTT. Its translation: CAWRSGGLAEAFF.

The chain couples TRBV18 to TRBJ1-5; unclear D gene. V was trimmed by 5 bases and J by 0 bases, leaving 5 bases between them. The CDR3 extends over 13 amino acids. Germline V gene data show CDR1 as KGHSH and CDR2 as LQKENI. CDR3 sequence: CASSGDSNQPQHF. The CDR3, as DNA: TGTGCCAGCTCAGGGGATAGCAATCAGCCCCAGCATTTT.

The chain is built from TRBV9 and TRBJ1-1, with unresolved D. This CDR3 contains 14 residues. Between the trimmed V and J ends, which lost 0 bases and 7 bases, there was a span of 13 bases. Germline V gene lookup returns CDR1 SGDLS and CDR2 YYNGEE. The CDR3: CASSVGAGVGEAFF. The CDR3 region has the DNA TGTGCCAGCAGCGTAGGGGCCGGGGTTGGTGAAGCTTTCTTT.

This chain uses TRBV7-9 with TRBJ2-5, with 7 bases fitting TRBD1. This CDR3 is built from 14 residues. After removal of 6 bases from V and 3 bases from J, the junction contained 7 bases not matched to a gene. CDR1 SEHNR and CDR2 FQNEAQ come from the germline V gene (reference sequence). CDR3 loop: CASRPGTAKETQYF. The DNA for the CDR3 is TGTGCCAGCAGGCCCGGGACAGCTAAAGAGACCCAGTACTTC.

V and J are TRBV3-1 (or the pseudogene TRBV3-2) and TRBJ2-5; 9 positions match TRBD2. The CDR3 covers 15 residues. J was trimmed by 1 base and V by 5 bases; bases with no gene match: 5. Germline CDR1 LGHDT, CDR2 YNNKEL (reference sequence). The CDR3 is CASSGGGGLQETQYF. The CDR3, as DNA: TGTGCCAGCAGCGGCGGGGGGGGCCTCCAAGAGACCCAGTACTTC.

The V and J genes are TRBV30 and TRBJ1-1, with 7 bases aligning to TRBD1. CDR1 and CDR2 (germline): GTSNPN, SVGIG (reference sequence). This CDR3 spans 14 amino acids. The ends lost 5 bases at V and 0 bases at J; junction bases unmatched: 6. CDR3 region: CAWGDRRLNTEAFF. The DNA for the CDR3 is TGTGCCTGGGGGGACAGAAGATTGAACACTGAAGCTTTCTTT.

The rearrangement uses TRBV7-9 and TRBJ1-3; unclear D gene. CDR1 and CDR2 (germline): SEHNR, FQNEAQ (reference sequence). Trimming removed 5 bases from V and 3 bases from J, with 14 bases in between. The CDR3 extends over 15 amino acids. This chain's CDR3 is CASSRLGLGGNTIYF. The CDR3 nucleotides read TGTGCCAGCAGCCGTCTGGGGTTGGGTGGAAACACCATATATTTT. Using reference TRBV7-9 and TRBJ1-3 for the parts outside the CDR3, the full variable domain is DTGVSQNPRHKITKRGQNVTFRCDPISEHNRLYWYRQTLGQGPEFLTYFQNEAQLEKSRLLSDRFSAERPKGSFSTLEIQRTEQGDSAMYLCASSRLGLGGNTIYFGEGSWLTVV.

CDR3 in DNA: TGTGCCAGCAGTTTAATCGGGACAGGGGCCAACAATGAGCAGTTCTTC. Translated: CASSLIGTGANNEQFF. V gene TRBV27 combines with J gene TRBJ2-1; 10 bases are shared with TRBD1. V shed 2 bases and J 5 bases; nucleotides not matched to a gene: 6. The CDR3 consists of 16 residues. From germline, CDR1 is MNHEY and CDR2 SMNVEV (reference sequence).

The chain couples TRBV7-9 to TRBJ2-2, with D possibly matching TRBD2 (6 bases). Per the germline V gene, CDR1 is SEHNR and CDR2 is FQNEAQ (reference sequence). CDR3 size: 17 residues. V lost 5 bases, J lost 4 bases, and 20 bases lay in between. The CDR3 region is CASSNPAEAGITGELFF. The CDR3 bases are TGTGCCAGCAGCAACCCCGCTGAGGCGGGAATCACCGGGGAGCTGTTTTTT. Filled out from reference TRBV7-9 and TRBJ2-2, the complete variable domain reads DTGVSQNPRHKITKRGQNVTFRCDPISEHNRLYWYRQTLGQGPEFLTYFQNEAQLEKSRLLSDRFSAERPKGSFSTLEIQRTEQGDSAMYLCASSNPAEAGITGELFFGEGSRLTVL.

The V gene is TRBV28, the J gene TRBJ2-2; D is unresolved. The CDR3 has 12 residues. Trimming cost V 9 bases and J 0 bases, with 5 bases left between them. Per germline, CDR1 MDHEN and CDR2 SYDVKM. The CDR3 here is CASQTNTGELFF. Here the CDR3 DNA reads TGTGCCAGTCAAACGAACACCGGGGAGCTGTTTTTT.

CDR3: CASSLVQFSYNEQFF. DNA for the CDR3: TGTGCCAGCTCTCTCGTACAATTCTCCTACAATGAGCAGTTCTTC. The chain couples TRBV18 to TRBJ2-1; no definite D call. The CDR3 totals 15 residues. Germline CDR1 and CDR2: KGHSH and LQKENI. The ends were cut back, 6 bases at V and 0 bases at J, with 12 bases in the middle.

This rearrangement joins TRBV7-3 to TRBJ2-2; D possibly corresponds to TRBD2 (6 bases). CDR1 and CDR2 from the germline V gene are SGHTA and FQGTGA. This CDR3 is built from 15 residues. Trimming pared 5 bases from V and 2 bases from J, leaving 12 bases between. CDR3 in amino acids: CASSPGTRNTGELFF. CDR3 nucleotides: TGTGCCAGCAGCCCTGGGACTCGAAACACCGGGGAGCTGTTTTTT.

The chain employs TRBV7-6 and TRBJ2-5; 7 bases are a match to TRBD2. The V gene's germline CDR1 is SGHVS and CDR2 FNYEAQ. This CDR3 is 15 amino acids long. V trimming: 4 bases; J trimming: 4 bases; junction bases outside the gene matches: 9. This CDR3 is CASSSRDYPRETQYF. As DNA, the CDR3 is TGTGCCAGCAGCTCGCGGGACTACCCACGAGAGACCCAGTACTTC.

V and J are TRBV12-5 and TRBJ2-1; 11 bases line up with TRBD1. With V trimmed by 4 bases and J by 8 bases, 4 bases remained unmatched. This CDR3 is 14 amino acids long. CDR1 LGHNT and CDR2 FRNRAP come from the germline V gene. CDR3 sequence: CASGWGQGGDEQFF. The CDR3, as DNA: TGTGCTAGTGGTTGGGGACAGGGGGGCGATGAGCAGTTCTTC. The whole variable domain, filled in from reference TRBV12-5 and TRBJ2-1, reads DARVTQTPRHKVTEMGQEVTMRCQPILGHNTVFWYRQTMMQGLELLAYFRNRAPLDDSGMPKDRFSAEMPDATLATLKIQPSEPRDSAVYFCASGWGQGGDEQFFGPGTRLTVL.

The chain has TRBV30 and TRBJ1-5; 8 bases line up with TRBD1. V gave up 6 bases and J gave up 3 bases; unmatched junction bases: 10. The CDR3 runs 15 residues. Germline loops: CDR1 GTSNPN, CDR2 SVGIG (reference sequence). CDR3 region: CACGQGSNFNQPQHF. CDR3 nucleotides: TGTGCCTGCGGACAGGGATCAAACTTCAATCAGCCCCAGCATTTT. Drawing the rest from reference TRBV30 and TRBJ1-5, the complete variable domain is SQTIHQWPATLVQPVGSPLSLECTVEGTSNPNLYWYRQAAGRGLQLLFYSVGIGQISSEVPQNLSASRPQDRQFILSSKKLLLSDSGFYLCACGQGSNFNQPQHFGDGTRLSIL.

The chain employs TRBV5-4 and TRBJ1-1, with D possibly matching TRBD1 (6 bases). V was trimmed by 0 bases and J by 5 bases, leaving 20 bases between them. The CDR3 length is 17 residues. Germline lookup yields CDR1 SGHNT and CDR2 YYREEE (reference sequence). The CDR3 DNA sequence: TGTGCCAGCAGCTTGGCCTGGACAGTTGGCGGCCGGACTGAAGCTTTCTTT. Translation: CASSLAWTVGGRTEAFF.

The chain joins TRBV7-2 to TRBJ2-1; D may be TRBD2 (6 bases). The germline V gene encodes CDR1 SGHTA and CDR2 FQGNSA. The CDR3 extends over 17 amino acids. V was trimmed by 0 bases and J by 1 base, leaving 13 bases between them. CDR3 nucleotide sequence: TGTGCCAGCAGCTTAGCTTATACTAGCAGTTCCTACAATGAGCAGTTCTTC. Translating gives CASSLAYTSSSYNEQFF. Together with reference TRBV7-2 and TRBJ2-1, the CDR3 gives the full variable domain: GAGVSQSPSNKVTEKGKDVELRCDPISGHTALYWYRQSLGQGLEFLIYFQGNSAPDKSGLPSDRFSAERTGGSVSTLTIQRTQQEDSAVYLCASSLAYTSSSYNEQFFGPGTRLTVL.

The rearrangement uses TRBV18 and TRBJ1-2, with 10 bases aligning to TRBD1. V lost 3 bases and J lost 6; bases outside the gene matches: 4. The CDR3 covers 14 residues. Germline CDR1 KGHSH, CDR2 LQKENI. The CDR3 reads CASSPQTGGDGYTF. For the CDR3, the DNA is TGTGCCAGCTCACCCCAGACAGGGGGCGATGGCTACACCTTC.

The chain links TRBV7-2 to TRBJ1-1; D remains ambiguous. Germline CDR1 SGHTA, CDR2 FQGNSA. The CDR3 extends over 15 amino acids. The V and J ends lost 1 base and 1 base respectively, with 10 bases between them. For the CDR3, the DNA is TGTGCCAGCAGCTTAGTAGAGGGAGGGAACACTGAAGCTTTCTTT. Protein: CASSLVEGGNTEAFF.

DNA for the CDR3: TGTGCCAGCGGGGGGCTGGGGGAGACCCAGTACTTC. Translated, it gives CASGGLGETQYF. The chain employs TRBV3-1 (or the pseudogene TRBV3-2) and TRBJ2-5; the D gene could be TRBD1 or TRBD2 (6 bases each). The CDR3 length is 12 residues. V dropped 8 bases and J dropped 5 bases, with 12 bases sitting between them. Per the germline V gene, CDR1 is LGHDT and CDR2 is YNNKEL (reference sequence).

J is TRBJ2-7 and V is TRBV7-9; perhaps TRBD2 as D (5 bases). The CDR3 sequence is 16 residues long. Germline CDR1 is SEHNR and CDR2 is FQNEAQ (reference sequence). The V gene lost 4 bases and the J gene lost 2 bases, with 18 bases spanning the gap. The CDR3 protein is CASSSTTGIGTYEQYF. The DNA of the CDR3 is TGTGCCAGCAGCTCCACAACGGGGATAGGAACCTACGAGCAGTACTTC.

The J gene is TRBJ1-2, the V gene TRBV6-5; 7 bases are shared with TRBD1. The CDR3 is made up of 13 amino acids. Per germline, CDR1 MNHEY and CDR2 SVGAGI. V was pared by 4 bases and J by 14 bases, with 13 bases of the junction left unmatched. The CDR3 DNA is TGTGCCAGCAGTTCTGGACAGGCCCGGAGGGAAACCTTC. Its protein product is CASSSGQARRETF.

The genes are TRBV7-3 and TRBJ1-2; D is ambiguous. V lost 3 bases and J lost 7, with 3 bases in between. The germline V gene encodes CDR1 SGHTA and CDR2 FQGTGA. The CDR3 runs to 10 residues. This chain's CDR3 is CASSLGGYTF. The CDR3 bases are TGTGCCAGCAGCTTGGGTGGCTACACCTTC.

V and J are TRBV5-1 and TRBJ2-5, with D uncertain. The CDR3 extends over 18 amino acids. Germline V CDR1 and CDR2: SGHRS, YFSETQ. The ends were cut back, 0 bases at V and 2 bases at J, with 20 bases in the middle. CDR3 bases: TGCGCCAGCAGCTTGGGGATAAGCAGGACGACAAAACAAGAGACCCAGTACTTC. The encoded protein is CASSLGISRTTKQETQYF.

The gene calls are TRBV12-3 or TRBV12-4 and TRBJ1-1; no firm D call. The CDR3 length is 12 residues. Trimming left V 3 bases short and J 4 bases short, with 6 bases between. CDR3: CASSFSGTEAFF. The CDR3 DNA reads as TGTGCCAGCAGTTTTAGTGGCACTGAAGCTTTCTTT.

DNA of the CDR3: TGTGCCAGCAGCCCGGACAGGAGGACAGATACGCAGTATTTT. Amino acids: CASSPDRRTDTQYF. The V gene is TRBV6-5, the J gene TRBJ2-3, with 7 bases aligning to TRBD1. V was pared by 6 bases and J by 3 bases, with 6 bases of the junction left unmatched. CDR3 length equals 14 residues. CDR1 and CDR2 (germline): MNHEY, SVGAGI.

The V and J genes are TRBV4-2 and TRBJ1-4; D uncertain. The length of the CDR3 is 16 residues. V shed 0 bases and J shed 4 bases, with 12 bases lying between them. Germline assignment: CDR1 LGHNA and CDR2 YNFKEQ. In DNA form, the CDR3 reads TGTGCCAGCAGCCAAGACGGGGTCGACTATAATGAAAAACTGTTTTTT. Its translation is CASSQDGVDYNEKLFF.

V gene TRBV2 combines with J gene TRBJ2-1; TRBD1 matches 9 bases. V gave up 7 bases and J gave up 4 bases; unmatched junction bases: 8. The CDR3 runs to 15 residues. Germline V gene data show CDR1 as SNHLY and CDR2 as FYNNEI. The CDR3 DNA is TGTGCCAGCACCCCAGGGACAGGGATTTACAATGAGCAGTTCTTC. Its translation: CASTPGTGIYNEQFF.

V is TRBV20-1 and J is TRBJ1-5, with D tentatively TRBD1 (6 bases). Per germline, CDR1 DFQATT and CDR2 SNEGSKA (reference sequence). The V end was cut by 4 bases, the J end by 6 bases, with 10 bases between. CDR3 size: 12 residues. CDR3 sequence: CSANEGVQPQHF. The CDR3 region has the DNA TGCAGTGCTAATGAGGGGGTTCAGCCCCAGCATTTT.

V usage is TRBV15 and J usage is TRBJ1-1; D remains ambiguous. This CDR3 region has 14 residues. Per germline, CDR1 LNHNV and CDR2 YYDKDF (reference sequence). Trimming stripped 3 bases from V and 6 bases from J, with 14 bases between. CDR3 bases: TGTGCCACCAGCAGCGCCGACATCCGGGCTGAAGCTTTCTTT. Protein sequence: CATSSADIRAEAFF.

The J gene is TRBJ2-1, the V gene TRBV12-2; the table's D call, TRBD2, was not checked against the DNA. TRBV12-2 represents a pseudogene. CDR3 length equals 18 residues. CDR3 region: CASRSPTLRGISYNEQFF. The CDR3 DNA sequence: TGTGCAAGTCGCTCCCCCACCCTCCGGGGGATCTCCTACAATGAGCAGTTCTTC.